This T cell receptor beta chain was documented in a study of shared clonotypes between healthy human individuals. The CDR3 runs 17 residues. V was shortened by 3 bases and J by 0 bases, with 15 bases between the two germline ends. Germline assignment: CDR1 SEHNR and CDR2 FQNEAQ (reference sequence). The study ran the assay at deep level. The table came from immunoSEQ multiplex PCR; TCRdb's copy has only in-frame clones and leaves some out. The table records about 2 million clones, approximately 95% of them present only once. In the naive CD8 group, cells lacked CD45RO and were positively selected for CCR7, so terminally differentiated effector memory CD45RA+ cells were left out.

The chain couples TRBV7-9 to TRBJ2-4; TRBD1 is a possible D gene (5 bases). The sample comprised naive CD8+ T cells sorted from blood. The clonotype comes from a man between 18 and 29 years old in good health. The CDR3 here is CASSLTRADLAKNIQYF. CDR3 bases: TGTGCCAGCAGCTTGACCAGGGCAGATTTAGCCAAAAACATTCAGTACTTC.